One sample yielded the 25 T cell receptor beta chains listed below, sequenced in a study of shared clonotypes between healthy human individuals (dated by TCRdb to 2020 to 2021). Library construction relied on the immunoSEQ multiplex PCR assay. In its TCRdb copy, this immuneACCESS table keeps in-frame sequences only and misses some clones. Where compared with another copy, unresolved V genes explain less than half of these, and the others have no known cause. For this sample the table gives approximately 2,000,000 clones, of which just under 95% were detected only once. 0.3% to 0.45% of the sample is held by the ten biggest clonotypes. Material for sequencing was naive CD4+ T cells from PBMCs. The label giving this sample's cell subset or site can be read as: CD45RA+ positively selected. The receptors here all came from a man between 18 and 29 years old in good health. Some clones in this sample may be carry-over from other donors' samples.

DNA of the CDR3: TGTGCCAGCAATCGGCCGACAGGGGGCTCGGAGACCCAGTACTTC. Its protein product is CASNRPTGGSETQYF. The genes are TRBV28 and TRBJ2-5, with 10 bases matching TRBD1. In germline, CDR1 is MDHEN, CDR2 SYDVKM. Trimming cost V 7 bases and J 5 bases; bases outside gene matches: 10. CDR3 size: 15 residues.

Turning to this clone: The same CDR3 is also encoded by other DNA sequences in this sample. The chain combines TRBV5-1 with TRBJ1-1; D gene unclear. Per germline, CDR1 SGHRS and CDR2 YFSETQ. Trimming shortened V by 0 bases and J by 0 bases, and 9 bases separated the two germline ends. The CDR3 sequence is 15 residues long. The CDR3 sequence: CASSLDGSLNTEAFF. In nucleotides, the CDR3 is TGCGCCAGCAGCTTGGACGGCAGTTTGAACACTGAAGCTTTCTTT.

This clone was detected a few times. The chain couples TRBV7-8 to TRBJ1-5; D is unresolved. This CDR3 spans 16 amino acids. Germline V gene lookup returns CDR1 SGHVS and CDR2 FQNEAQ. Trimming shortened V by 1 base and J by 4 bases, and 14 bases separated the two germline ends. CDR3 sequence (DNA): TGTGCCAGCAGCTTAGGGAGTGTCACTTCGAATCAGCCCCAGCATTTT. The encoded protein is CASSLGSVTSNQPQHF.

The chain uses TRBV7-7 and TRBJ2-5; D remains ambiguous. V lost 11 bases and J lost 2, with 12 bases in between. This CDR3 region has 12 residues. The germline gives CDR1 SSHAT, CDR2 FNYEAQ (reference sequence). In DNA, the CDR3 is TGTGCCCCCGGCCCCCCTCAAGAGACCCAGTACTTC. Translated, it gives CAPGPPQETQYF. The whole variable domain, remainder taken from reference TRBV7-7 and TRBJ2-5, is GAGVSQSPRYKVTKRGQDVTLRCDPISSHATLYWYQQALGQGPEFLTYFNYEAQPDKSGLPSDRFSAERPEGSISTLTIQRTEQRDSAMYRCAPGPPQETQYFGPGTRLLVL.

V and J are TRBV27 and TRBJ2-1; 8 bases are a match to TRBD1. This CDR3 region has 16 residues. The germline V gene has CDR1 MNHEY and CDR2 SMNVEV (reference sequence). V was pared by 7 bases and J by 3 bases, with 11 bases of the junction left unmatched. The CDR3 DNA is TGTGCCAGCACCTCAACCGGGACAGGATACTACAATGAGCAGTTCTTC. Its translation: CASTSTGTGYYNEQFF.

The V call is TRBV5-1, the J call TRBJ2-3; D might be TRBD1 (5 bases). V gave up 0 bases and J gave up 2 bases, with 7 bases separating them. There are 14 residues in the CDR3. Germline V gives CDR1 SGHRS, CDR2 YFSETQ. The CDR3 loop is CASSLATATDTQYF. CDR3 in DNA: TGCGCCAGCAGCTTGGCGACAGCCACAGATACGCAGTATTTT.

The chain carries TRBV4-2 and TRBJ1-2; D unresolved. The germline gives CDR1 LGHNA, CDR2 YNFKEQ. The CDR3 is 14 residues long. The V and J ends lost 1 base and 8 bases respectively, with 14 bases between them. The CDR3 is CASSQADRGEGYTF. The CDR3 DNA reads as TGTGCCAGCAGCCAAGCCGACCGGGGAGAAGGCTACACCTTC.

The chain uses TRBV28 and TRBJ2-1; TRBD2 agrees at 7 bases. CDR1 MDHEN and CDR2 SYDVKM come from the germline V gene. J lost 0 bases, V lost 5 bases, and 7 bases had no gene match. This CDR3 contains 16 residues. CDR3 residues: CASSGLVSNSYNEQFF. The CDR3, as DNA: TGTGCCAGCAGTGGACTAGTGTCCAACTCCTACAATGAGCAGTTCTTC.

In the case of this clone: Other DNA sequences from this sample encode an identical CDR3 as well. This chain uses TRBV28 with TRBJ1-1; the D is unclear. The CDR3 runs to 13 residues. The germline V gene encodes CDR1 MDHEN and CDR2 SYDVKM. The V gene lost 5 bases and the J gene lost 5 bases, with 12 bases spanning the gap. This CDR3 reads CASSLRGGTEAFF. CDR3 DNA: TGTGCCAGCAGTCTCCGAGGCGGAACTGAAGCTTTCTTT.

Details on this clone: The same CDR3 arises from other DNA sequences in this sample as well. This chain connects TRBV5-1 to TRBJ1-5; no reliable D call. The CDR3 runs to 13 residues. CDR1 SGHRS and CDR2 YFSETQ come from the germline V gene. Trimming removed 0 bases from V and 7 bases from J, with 8 bases in between. For the CDR3, the DNA is TGCGCCAGCAGCTTGGTGGTGGGACAGCCCCAGCATTTT. Translation gives CASSLVVGQPQHF.

The rearrangement uses TRBV9 and TRBJ2-1; no clear D. Germline V lookup: CDR1 SGDLS, CDR2 YYNGEE. V lost 2 bases and J 4 bases, leaving 13 bases between the germline ends. The CDR3 length is 15 residues. The DNA of the CDR3 is TGTGCCAGCAGCGTGGCGGCGAACGGGTACAATGAGCAGTTCTTC. As protein: CASSVAANGYNEQFF.

The rearrangement joins TRBV4-1 to TRBJ2-5; 10 bases are a match to TRBD2. The CDR3 is 17 residues long. The ends lost 7 bases at V and 5 bases at J; junction bases unmatched: 16. CDR1 is MGHRA, CDR2 YSYEKL, per germline. The CDR3 here is CASNPGGLAGVWETQYF. DNA of the CDR3: TGCGCCAGCAACCCAGGAGGGCTAGCGGGAGTTTGGGAGACCCAGTACTTC.

The gene calls are TRBV2 and TRBJ1-5; the D is unclear. Trimming cost V 0 bases and J 2 bases, with 20 bases left between them. The CDR3 runs 19 residues. Germline CDR1 SNHLY, CDR2 FYNNEI. CDR3 sequence (DNA): TGTGCCAGCAGTGAAGCGCTTTGGGTGGTCAGGTCGGGCAATCAGCCCCAGCATTTT. This translates into CASSEALWVVRSGNQPQHF.

The rearrangement uses TRBV5-4 and TRBJ1-5; 8 bases align to TRBD1. V gave up 0 bases and J gave up 4 bases; unmatched junction bases: 3. The CDR3 contains 15 residues. Per the germline V gene, CDR1 is SGHNT and CDR2 is YYREEE (reference sequence). The CDR3 region is CASSLGGQANQPQHF. CDR3 in DNA: TGTGCCAGCAGCTTGGGGGGACAGGCGAATCAGCCCCAGCATTTT.

The rearrangement uses TRBV7-2 and TRBJ1-2, with 12 positions matching TRBD1. The V gene end was trimmed by 5 bases and the J gene end by 2 bases; junction bases not matched to a gene: 12. Germline lookup yields CDR1 SGHTA and CDR2 FQGNSA. This CDR3 has 18 amino acids. This CDR3 is CASSLRDRGRSVNYGYTF. CDR3 DNA sequence: TGTGCCAGCAGCCTGCGGGACAGGGGGCGGAGTGTGAACTATGGCTACACCTTC.

The CDR3 nucleotides read TGCGCCAGCAGCCCCGGGGCCAGGGGATCTGCTGAAGCTTTCTTT. Its translation: CASSPGARGSAEAFF. The J gene is TRBJ1-1, the V gene TRBV5-1; possibly TRBD1 for D (6 bases). Trimming pared 4 bases from V and 6 bases from J, leaving 19 bases between. CDR3 length equals 15 residues. Germline lookup yields CDR1 SGHRS and CDR2 YFSETQ.

This rearrangement joins TRBV9 to TRBJ2-3; D gene ambiguous. Trimming stripped 3 bases from V and 1 base from J, with 9 bases between. Germline lookup yields CDR1 SGDLS and CDR2 YYNGEE. The CDR3 has 14 residues. The CDR3 region has the DNA TGTGCCAGCAGCGGGGATGGGGGCACAGATACGCAGTATTTT. Amino acids: CASSGDGGTDTQYF.

The CDR3 reads CASSLIGRGDNQPQHF. The DNA of the CDR3 is TGTGCCAGCAGTTTGATTGGCAGGGGGGACAATCAGCCCCAGCATTTT. V is TRBV28 and J is TRBJ1-5; 7 bases map to TRBD1. The V gene's germline CDR1 is MDHEN and CDR2 SYDVKM. The CDR3 is 16 residues long. V shed 3 bases and J 3 bases; nucleotides not matched to a gene: 8.

The gene calls are TRBV11-2 and TRBJ2-7, with 7 bases aligning to TRBD1. There are 14 residues in the CDR3. CDR1 and CDR2 (germline): SGHAT, FQNNGV. Trimming removed 4 bases from V and 2 bases from J; junction bases left unmatched: 5. The CDR3 here is CASSSTGTAYEQYF. Written as DNA, the CDR3 is TGTGCCAGCAGCTCAACCGGGACAGCCTACGAGCAGTACTTC.

The chain combines TRBV28 with TRBJ2-7; D perhaps matches TRBD2 (6 bases). The CDR3 extends over 12 amino acids. V was shortened by 8 bases and J by 7 bases, with 15 bases between the two germline ends. CDR1 MDHEN and CDR2 SYDVKM come from the germline V gene. The DNA for the CDR3 is TGTGCCAGCCTGGGGGAGGCACGGGAGCAGTACTTC. Its translation: CASLGEAREQYF.

This sequence joins TRBV7-3 and TRBJ2-2, with D hard to call. Trimming cost V 1 base and J 5 bases, with 11 bases left between them. This CDR3 comprises 15 residues. Germline V gene data show CDR1 as SGHTA and CDR2 as FQGTGA. CDR3: CASSLKPPLTGELFF. CDR3 in DNA: TGTGCCAGCAGCTTAAAACCCCCCTTGACCGGGGAGCTGTTTTTT.

As concerns this clone: The sample contains more than one DNA sequence encoding this CDR3. The chain carries TRBV11-2 and TRBJ2-5; D is undetermined. The length of the CDR3 is 13 residues. Trimming cost V 1 base and J 4 bases, with 7 bases left between them. Germline values: CDR1 SGHAT, CDR2 FQNNGV. CDR3 DNA sequence: TGTGCCAGCAGCTTAGCCGGGTTAGAGACCCAGTACTTC. It is translated as CASSLAGLETQYF.

The sample holds one count of this clone. The CDR3 loop reads CSGIREVGEKLFF. The DNA for the CDR3 is TGCAGCGGCATCAGGGAGGTGGGTGAAAAACTGTTTTTT. The genes are TRBV29-1 and TRBJ1-4, with D perhaps matching TRBD1 (5 bases). This CDR3 comprises 13 residues. Germline loops: CDR1 SQVTM, CDR2 ANQGSEA. Trimming shortened V by 7 bases and J by 7 bases, and 16 bases separated the two germline ends.

This clone was observed a single time. The J gene is TRBJ1-1, the V gene TRBV4-3, with D unclear. Germline CDR1 LGHNA, CDR2 YSLEER. With 0 bases removed from V and 4 bases from J, the gap between germline ends came to 12 bases. The CDR3 spans 15 residues. CDR3 in DNA: TGCGCCAGCAGCCAAGATCCGAGAACCCGCACTGAAGCTTTCTTT. It specifies CASSQDPRTRTEAFF.

The V and J genes are TRBV10-3 and TRBJ2-2, with 11 bases that match TRBD2. The CDR3 sequence is 17 residues long. V dropped 4 bases and J dropped 3; count of bases not matched to a gene: 7. Germline assignment: CDR1 ENHRY and CDR2 SYGVKD. This CDR3 reads CAISGPPGLADTGELFF. CDR3 nucleotides: TGTGCCATCAGTGGCCCGCCGGGACTAGCGGACACCGGGGAGCTGTTTTTT.